This entry describes one TCR beta chain. TCRdb re-derived calls from the RT-PCR reads in MiXCR, one entry per CDR3 protein. The table shows about 540,000 distinct CDR3 sequences, with approximately 22% occurring only once. V gave up 1 base and J gave up 6 bases, with 16 bases separating them. CDR3 length: 15 residues. Germline V lookup: CDR1 SGHTA, CDR2 FQGNSA. The source of the sample is a study of response to subunit inactivated influenza vaccine. A further study also used this sample, focusing on T cells expressing NK-cell markers. Per that study: Libraries used 5'RACE template switching adding universal primer site and UMIs. Sequencing covered eight donors, seven HCMV-seropositive and one seronegative. An anti-gamma-delta TCR antibody restricted sorting to alpha-beta TCR T cells in several experiments. In a handful of donors, dominant CD3+CD56+NKG2C+ clones formed roughly 1.0-7.5% of CD8+ cells. Whether expanded NKG2C+ T cell clones recognized HCMV stayed uncertain.

This sequence joins TRBV7-2 and TRBJ2-7; D may match TRBD1 or TRBD2 (7 bases each). Sample: CD4+ T cells sorted from PBMCs, taken 11 to 12 days after vaccination. The source of this sequence is a man aged 50-59 years who received an inactivated influenza vaccine. The CDR3 DNA reads as TGTGCCAGCAGCTTAGAGGTCGGCAGGGGGGGCGAGCAGTACTTC. This codes for CASSLEVGRGGEQYF.